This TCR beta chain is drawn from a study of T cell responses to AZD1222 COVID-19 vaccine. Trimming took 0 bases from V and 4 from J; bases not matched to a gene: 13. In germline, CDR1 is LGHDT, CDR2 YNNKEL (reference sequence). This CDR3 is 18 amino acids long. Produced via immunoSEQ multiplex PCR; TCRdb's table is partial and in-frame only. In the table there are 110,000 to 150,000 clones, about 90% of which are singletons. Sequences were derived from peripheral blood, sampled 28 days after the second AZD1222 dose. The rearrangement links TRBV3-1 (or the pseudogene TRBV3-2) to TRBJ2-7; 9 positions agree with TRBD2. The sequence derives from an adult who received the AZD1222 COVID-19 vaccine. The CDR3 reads CASSQDPRGRALGYEQYF. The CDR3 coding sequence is TGTGCCAGCAGCCAAGACCCCCGCGGGAGGGCCCTAGGGTACGAGCAGTACTTC.